This T cell receptor beta chain derives from a study of radiation and T cells in renal cell carcinoma. The repertoire was sequenced with immunoSEQ multiplex PCR; TCRdb's copy has only in-frame clones and lacks some. The table includes 100,000 or so clones, approximately 86% detected once. Study outcomes and limitations: Pretreatment tumor biopsies were lacking, so baseline clonotypes are unknown.

This sample's time point: baseline pretreatment blood. Sample treatment: 15 Gy SBRT to primary tumor, nephrectomy 4 weeks later. After SBRT, blood was collected at 2 and 4 weeks, plus baseline. A note on this clone: Antigen unknown.

The specimen comprised blood, sampled from a patient whose treatment included radiotherapy and nephrectomy. The clonotype was recovered from a man between 45 and 60 years old with renal cell carcinoma.

The CDR3 reads CASSSLLGASGAGDTQYF. The DNA of the CDR3 is TGCGCCAGCAGTTCCCTCCTCGGGGCTAGCGGGGCAGGAGATACGCAGTATTTT. The chain recombines TRBV5-1 with TRBJ2-3, with TRBD2 identical over 9 bases. The CDR3 totals 18 residues. Germline V gene data show CDR1 as SGHRS and CDR2 as YFSETQ. Trimming took 5 bases from V and 5 from J; bases not matched to a gene: 18.